These 19 T cell receptor beta chains share one sample of origin, sequenced in a study of T cells after yellow fever vaccination. TCRdb redid the calling of the 5' RACE reads with MiXCR, one entry per CDR3 protein. The repertoire holds some 110,000 distinct CDR3 sequences, with around 7.2% as singletons. The material was CD4+ T cells sorted from PBMCs, obtained approximately 47 days after the first yellow fever vaccination. The receptors were gathered from a young man who received the YFV17D yellow fever vaccine.

This clonotype has just a few counts. The chain couples TRBV3-1 to TRBJ2-6; D unclear. The V gene's germline CDR1 is LGHDT and CDR2 YNNKEL (reference sequence). V lost 4 bases to trimming and J lost 4 bases, with 14 bases between them. The CDR3 is 16 residues long. The CDR3: CASSPRPISGANVLTF. CDR3 coding DNA: TGTGCCAGCAGCCCCCGACCCATCTCAGGGGCCAACGTCCTGACTTTC.

This clonotype was counted many times. This chain connects TRBV5-1 to TRBJ2-2, with D uncertain. Germline V gene sequence: CDR1 SGHRS, CDR2 YFSETQ. The CDR3 sequence is 14 residues long. Trimming cost V 5 bases and J 0 bases, with 8 bases left between them. DNA of the CDR3: TGCGCCAGCAGGGTCGACGCGAACACCGGGGAGCTGTTTTTT. Encoded protein: CASRVDANTGELFF.

Regarding this clonotype: One base away lies a much larger clone, so this may be a sequencing read error. V is TRBV5-1 and J is TRBJ2-3; 7 nucleotides agree with TRBD2. Germline V CDR1 and CDR2: SGHRS, YFSETQ. V was clipped by 5 bases and J by 4 bases; unmatched bases: 13. The CDR3 extends over 16 amino acids. CDR3 loop: CASRPDGLESSDTQYF. In DNA form, the CDR3 reads TGCGCCAGCAGGCCCGACGGACTAGAGAGCTCAGATACGCAGTATTTT.

This clonotype was seen ten or more times. The genes are TRBV6-5 and TRBJ2-5; D is unclear. Germline CDR1 reads MNHEY; CDR2 reads SVGAGI. V was shortened by 0 bases and J by 6 bases, with 11 bases between the two germline ends. The CDR3 is 14 residues long. The CDR3: CASSYSSRVKTQYF. DNA for the CDR3: TGTGCCAGCAGTTACTCGAGTAGAGTAAAGACCCAGTACTTC.

This clonotype was found many times. The chain recombines TRBV20-1 with TRBJ2-7; D might be TRBD2 (7 bases). The CDR3 is made up of 14 amino acids. CDR1 is DFQATT and CDR2 is SNEGSKA in the germline V gene (reference sequence). The ends were cut back, 4 bases at V and 3 bases at J, with 16 bases in the middle. The CDR3 region is CSAIPGGGSYEQYV. The DNA of the CDR3 is TGCAGTGCTATACCAGGCGGGGGCAGCTACGAGCAGTACGTC.

This clonotype was seen ten or more times. The chain is built from TRBV18 and TRBJ1-1; D perhaps matches TRBD1 (5 bases). The V gene's germline CDR1 is KGHSH and CDR2 LQKENI. The CDR3 runs to 15 residues. Trimming took 0 bases from V and 2 from J, leaving 10 bases between them. The CDR3, as DNA: TGTGCCAGCTCACCACCTGGGACGGGTAACACTGAAGCTTTCTTT. Translated, it gives CASSPPGTGNTEAFF.

This clonotype showed up many times. The chain combines TRBV7-2 with TRBJ2-1, with D perhaps TRBD2 (6 bases). There are 15 residues in the CDR3. CDR1 and CDR2 from the germline V gene are SGHTA and FQGNSA. The V end was cut by 5 bases, the J end by 7 bases, with 18 bases between. CDR3 protein: CASSLRDSSENEQFF. Here the CDR3 DNA reads TGTGCCAGCAGCCTCAGGGACTCCTCGGAGAATGAGCAGTTCTTC. Complete variable domain (other parts from reference TRBV7-2 and TRBJ2-1): GAGVSQSPSNKVTEKGKDVELRCDPISGHTALYWYRQSLGQGLEFLIYFQGNSAPDKSGLPSDRFSAERTGGSVSTLTIQRTQQEDSAVYLCASSLRDSSENEQFFGPGTRLTVL.

This clonotype was found many times. This rearrangement joins TRBV6-2 or TRBV6-3 to TRBJ1-5; D might be TRBD1 (6 bases). The V end lost 2 bases, the J end lost 3 bases, and 11 bases lay between the germline ends. The germline V gene encodes CDR1 MNHEY and CDR2 SVGEGT. The CDR3 consists of 15 residues. In nucleotides, the CDR3 is TGTGCCAGCAGTTACCCGCAGGGGAACAATCAGCCCCAGCATTTT. This translates into CASSYPQGNNQPQHF.

This clonotype was recorded many times. The chain couples TRBV12-3 or TRBV12-4 to TRBJ1-1; tentatively, D is TRBD1 (5 bases). This CDR3 is 15 amino acids long. V dropped 1 base and J dropped 0 bases, with 9 bases sitting between them. Here the CDR3 DNA reads TGTGCCAGCAGTTTAGGGAAGGGACTGAACACTGAAGCTTTCTTT. It is translated as CASSLGKGLNTEAFF.

This clonotype was picked up many times. The gene calls are TRBV29-1 and TRBJ1-1, with D perhaps matching TRBD1 (6 bases). Germline V gene lookup returns CDR1 SQVTM and CDR2 ANQGSEA. V lost 1 base and J lost 6, with 9 bases in between. This CDR3 has 12 residues. The CDR3 nucleotides are TGCAGCGTTGAAGGTGGGGGGCCTGAAGCTTTCTTT. This translates into CSVEGGGPEAFF.

This chain uses TRBV7-9 with TRBJ2-3; 9 positions match TRBD1. Germline V gene data show CDR1 as SEHNR and CDR2 as FQNEAQ (reference sequence). After removal of 4 bases from V and 3 bases from J, the junction contained 8 bases not matched to a gene. The CDR3 covers 16 residues. CDR3: CASSSGVTGGTDTQYF. The CDR3 nucleotides read TGTGCCAGCAGCTCAGGGGTGACAGGGGGGACAGATACGCAGTATTTT.

This clonotype has ten or more counts. The chain couples TRBV28 to TRBJ2-3; D is uncertain. The germline V gene encodes CDR1 MDHEN and CDR2 SYDVKM. V lost 5 bases, J lost 2 bases, and 11 bases lay in between. CDR3 size: 14 residues. CDR3 DNA sequence: TGTGCCAGCAGTACATCCCCTTCCACAGATACGCAGTATTTT. It translates to CASSTSPSTDTQYF.

The rearrangement links TRBV27 to TRBJ1-1; 12 bases agree with TRBD1. Per germline, CDR1 MNHEY and CDR2 SMNVEV (reference sequence). The V gene end was trimmed by 4 bases and the J gene end by 4 bases; junction bases not matched to a gene: 1. The CDR3 has 14 residues. CDR3 residues: CASSWDRGLTEAFF. The CDR3 bases are TGTGCCAGCAGTTGGGACAGGGGGCTCACTGAAGCTTTCTTT.

This clonotype came up many times. The rearrangement joins TRBV20-1 to TRBJ2-1; 10 nucleotides align to TRBD2. V gave up 0 bases and J gave up 2 bases; unmatched junction bases: 1. CDR1 is DFQATT, CDR2 SNEGSKA, per germline (reference sequence). The CDR3 runs 15 residues. The CDR3 coding sequence is TGCAGTGCTAGAGAGCTAGCGGGGGCCTACAATGAGCAGTTCTTC. It translates to CSARELAGAYNEQFF.

This clonotype was observed many times. The V and J genes are TRBV7-2 and TRBJ2-1, with TRBD1 as a possible D gene (5 bases). The CDR3 is made up of 14 amino acids. V was clipped by 7 bases and J by 0 bases, with 10 bases between them. The germline V gene encodes CDR1 SGHTA and CDR2 FQGNSA. CDR3 loop: CASNRQSSYNEQFF. The CDR3 bases are TGTGCCAGCAACCGACAGTCCTCCTACAATGAGCAGTTCTTC.

Comment on this clonotype: Sequence at one end of the junction differs from germline and may be a read error. This chain joins TRBV20-1 and TRBJ2-3; 11 bases are a match to TRBD2. The CDR3 extends over 15 amino acids. Germline CDR1 is DFQATT and CDR2 is SNEGSKA (reference sequence). This CDR3 reads CCARVGTSGSDTQYF. In nucleotides, the CDR3 is TGCTGTGCTAGAGTTGGGACTAGCGGATCAGATACGCAGTATTTT.

The rearrangement uses TRBV15 and TRBJ2-1, with D maybe TRBD1 (6 bases). Germline V CDR1 and CDR2: LNHNV, YYDKDF (reference sequence). V was clipped by 3 bases and J by 7 bases, with 19 bases between them. CDR3 length equals 16 residues. The CDR3 DNA reads as TGTGCCACCAGCAGCGTGTGGGACACTGCCGGGAATGAGCAGTTCTTC. Its protein product is CATSSVWDTAGNEQFF.

This clonotype was observed many times. The chain couples TRBV6-5 to TRBJ1-4; TRBD1 might be the D (6 bases). V lost 4 bases to trimming and J lost 0 bases, with 9 bases between them. The CDR3 extends over 15 amino acids. CDR1 is MNHEY, CDR2 SVGAGI, per germline. The CDR3, as DNA: TGTGCCAGCAGTTCGACAGGAGCAACTAATGAAAAACTGTTTTTT. It translates to CASSSTGATNEKLFF.

This clonotype was recorded once. The J gene is TRBJ2-3, the V gene TRBV30, with 8 bases aligning to TRBD2. Germline values: CDR1 GTSNPN, CDR2 SVGIG (reference sequence). The ends lost 4 bases at V and 6 bases at J; junction bases unmatched: 9. CDR3 length: 14 residues. As DNA, the CDR3 is TGTGCCTGGACCAGTCGGGGGGGCTCGGATACGCAGTATTTT. Translation gives CAWTSRGGSDTQYF.